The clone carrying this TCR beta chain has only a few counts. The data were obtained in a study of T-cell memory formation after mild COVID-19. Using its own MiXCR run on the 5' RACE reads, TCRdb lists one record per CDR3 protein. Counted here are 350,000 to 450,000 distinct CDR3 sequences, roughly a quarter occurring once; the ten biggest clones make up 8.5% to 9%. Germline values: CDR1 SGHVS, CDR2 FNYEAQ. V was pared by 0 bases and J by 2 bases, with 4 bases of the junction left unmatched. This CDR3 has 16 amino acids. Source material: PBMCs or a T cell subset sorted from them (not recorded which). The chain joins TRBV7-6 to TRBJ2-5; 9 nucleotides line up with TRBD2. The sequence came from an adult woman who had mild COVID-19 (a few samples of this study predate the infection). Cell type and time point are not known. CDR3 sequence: CASSLAPTSGQETQYF. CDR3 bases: TGTGCCAGCAGCTTAGCCCCGACTAGCGGTCAAGAGACCCAGTACTTC.